The subject of this entry is one TCR beta chain. These data originate in a study of control samples from healthy donors and cancer patients. V was cut by 5 bases and J by 0 bases, with 8 bases left in between. The CDR3 is made up of 15 amino acids. CDR1 is MDHEN and CDR2 is SYDVKM in the germline V gene. Generated by immunoSEQ multiplex PCR, the TCRdb table keeps only in-frame clones and is missing some. The repertoire consists of about 110,000 clones, with 70% to 85% occurring once and the leading ten covering approximately 6.7%. Sequenced material: blood. The sequence was obtained from a man aged 18-30 years in good health. The V call is TRBV28, the J call TRBJ2-6; D uncertain. This CDR3 reads CASSPSSSGANVLTF. CDR3 nucleotide sequence: TGTGCCAGCAGTCCCTCAAGCTCTGGGGCCAACGTCCTGACTTTC.